These T cell receptor beta chains were read from a single sample in a study of blood T cell repertoires in COVID-19. Repertoires were generated with immunoSEQ multiplex PCR, while TCRdb's copy carries only in-frame clones and drops some. The sample includes 130,000 or so clones, roughly 88% of them seen just once. Sequenced: peripheral blood. Source of these receptors: an older woman with acute or convalescent COVID-19. Each CDR3 is given with its conserved first and last residue. Each record gives: CDR3 length, V gene, clone size, D gene, J gene, CDR3 protein, CDR3 DNA. D genes are given only for firm matches. The listing skips clone size in some rows; elsewhere it reads once, few, many or a size class.

cdr3_length: 14
v_call: TRBV7-3
clone_size: -
d_call: -
j_call: TRBJ2-7
cdr3_aa: CASSLAGGHHEQYF
cdr3_nt: TGTGCCAGCAGCTTAGCCGGGGGTCACCACGAGCAGTACTTC

cdr3_length: 15
v_call: TRBV4-3
clone_size: -
d_call: -
j_call: TRBJ1-2
cdr3_aa: CASSPNDRTNYGYTF
cdr3_nt: TGCGCCAGCAGCCCAAACGACCGGACAAACTATGGCTACACCTTC

cdr3_length: 11
v_call: TRBV29-1
clone_size: once
d_call: TRBD2
j_call: TRBJ2-7
cdr3_aa: CSVVERGGKYF
cdr3_nt: TGCAGCGTTGTCGAGCGGGGGGGCAAGTACTTC

cdr3_length: 16
v_call: TRBV5-1
clone_size: -
d_call: -
j_call: TRBJ2-7
cdr3_aa: CASSLVGGEGAYEQYF
cdr3_nt: TGCGCCAGCAGCTTGGTGGGGGGTGAAGGAGCCTACGAGCAGTACTTC

cdr3_length: 15
v_call: TRBV11-2
clone_size: -
d_call: -
j_call: TRBJ2-5
cdr3_aa: CASSFTNIISETQYF
cdr3_nt: TGTGCCAGCAGCTTCACCAACATAATCTCAGAGACCCAGTACTTC

cdr3_length: 15
v_call: TRBV7-9
clone_size: -
d_call: TRBD2
j_call: TRBJ2-7
cdr3_aa: CASSPGLAGTSEQYF
cdr3_nt: TGTGCCAGCAGCCCAGGACTAGCGGGGACCTCCGAGCAGTACTTC

cdr3_length: 14
v_call: TRBV7-2
clone_size: -
d_call: -
j_call: TRBJ1-2
cdr3_aa: CASSLGGGSYGYTF
cdr3_nt: TGTGCCAGCAGCTTAGGCGGGGGGAGTTATGGCTACACCTTC

cdr3_length: 14
v_call: TRBV18
clone_size: -
d_call: -
j_call: TRBJ1-1
cdr3_aa: CASSPPSRRSEAFF
cdr3_nt: TGTGCCAGCTCACCACCTTCGCGACGGAGTGAAGCTTTCTTT

cdr3_length: 17
v_call: TRBV7-2
clone_size: few
d_call: -
j_call: TRBJ1-6
cdr3_aa: CASSYLRDKRYNSPLHF
cdr3_nt: TGTGCCAGCAGTTACCTCCGGGACAAGAGATATAATTCACCCCTCCACTTT

cdr3_length: 16
v_call: TRBV4-1
clone_size: once
d_call: -
j_call: TRBJ1-2
cdr3_aa: CASSHNTGNSNYGYTF
cdr3_nt: TGCGCCAGCAGCCACAACACCGGGAACTCTAACTATGGCTACACCTTC

cdr3_length: 12
v_call: TRBV6-2/TRBV6-3
clone_size: -
d_call: -
j_call: TRBJ1-2
cdr3_aa: CASSPNYYGYTF
cdr3_nt: TGTGCCAGCAGTCCGAACTACTATGGCTACACCTTC

cdr3_length: 15
v_call: TRBV5-4
clone_size: -
d_call: TRBD2
j_call: TRBJ2-1
cdr3_aa: CASSPFSGAYNEQFF
cdr3_nt: TGTGCCAGCAGCCCGTTCAGCGGGGCTTACAATGAGCAGTTCTTC

cdr3_length: 15
v_call: TRBV6-6
clone_size: -
d_call: -
j_call: TRBJ2-5
cdr3_aa: CASSYFGGGKETQYF
cdr3_nt: TGTGCCAGCAGTTACTTCGGGGGAGGAAAAGAGACCCAGTACTTC

cdr3_length: 18
v_call: TRBV4-2
clone_size: -
d_call: TRBD1
j_call: TRBJ2-4
cdr3_aa: CASSQDGTEERAKNIQYF
cdr3_nt: TGTGCCAGCAGCCAGGACGGGACAGAAGAACGAGCCAAAAACATTCAGTACTTC

cdr3_length: 14
v_call: TRBV28
clone_size: -
d_call: -
j_call: TRBJ2-7
cdr3_aa: CASVGGWVGYEQYF
cdr3_nt: TGTGCCAGCGTAGGAGGGTGGGTCGGCTACGAGCAGTACTTC

cdr3_length: 15
v_call: TRBV7-2
clone_size: -
d_call: -
j_call: TRBJ2-2
cdr3_aa: CASSLVGGAAGELFF
cdr3_nt: TGTGCCAGCAGCTTAGTGGGGGGGGCCGCCGGGGAGCTGTTTTTT

cdr3_length: 15
v_call: TRBV28
clone_size: -
d_call: -
j_call: TRBJ2-1
cdr3_aa: CASSLFEVRGNEQFF
cdr3_nt: TGTGCCAGCAGTTTATTCGAGGTGAGGGGGAATGAGCAGTTCTTC

cdr3_length: 14
v_call: TRBV28
clone_size: -
d_call: TRBD1
j_call: TRBJ1-2
cdr3_aa: CASRPGQGAGGYTF
cdr3_nt: TGTGCCAGCAGGCCCGGACAGGGGGCAGGAGGCTACACCTTC

cdr3_length: 15
v_call: TRBV28
clone_size: -
d_call: TRBD2
j_call: TRBJ2-3
cdr3_aa: CASSLGGTGTDTQYF
cdr3_nt: TGTGCCAGCAGTTTGGGGGGGACTGGCACAGATACGCAGTATTTT

cdr3_length: 12
v_call: TRBV18
clone_size: few
d_call: -
j_call: TRBJ2-5
cdr3_aa: CASSPEEETQYF
cdr3_nt: TGTGCCAGCTCACCAGAGGAAGAGACCCAGTACTTC

cdr3_length: 16
v_call: TRBV7-2
clone_size: -
d_call: -
j_call: TRBJ2-6
cdr3_aa: CASSLDSTSGANVLTF
cdr3_nt: TGTGCCAGCAGCTTAGACAGCACCTCTGGGGCCAACGTCCTGACTTTC

cdr3_length: 15
v_call: TRBV9
clone_size: -
d_call: -
j_call: TRBJ2-3
cdr3_aa: CASSATSPITDTQYF
cdr3_nt: TGTGCCAGCAGCGCTACTAGTCCGATCACAGATACGCAGTATTTT

cdr3_length: 15
v_call: TRBV4-3
clone_size: -
d_call: TRBD1
j_call: TRBJ1-6
cdr3_aa: CASSQGQDRGSPLHF
cdr3_nt: TGCGCCAGCAGCCAAGGTCAGGACAGGGGTTCACCCCTCCACTTT

cdr3_length: 16
v_call: TRBV11-2
clone_size: -
d_call: -
j_call: TRBJ2-7
cdr3_aa: CASSSWPRGASYEQYF
cdr3_nt: TGTGCCAGCAGCTCGTGGCCACGGGGGGCCTCCTACGAGCAGTACTTC

cdr3_length: 15
v_call: TRBV6-2/TRBV6-3
clone_size: -
d_call: TRBD1
j_call: TRBJ1-1
cdr3_aa: CASSYQTGMDTEAFF
cdr3_nt: TGTGCCAGCAGTTACCAGACAGGGATGGACACTGAAGCTTTCTTT

cdr3_length: 16
v_call: TRBV4-2
clone_size: -
d_call: -
j_call: TRBJ1-5
cdr3_aa: CASSPSPPGPDQPQHF
cdr3_nt: TGTGCCAGCAGCCCTTCCCCGCCAGGCCCCGATCAGCCCCAGCATTTT

cdr3_length: 18
v_call: TRBV7-2
clone_size: -
d_call: TRBD1
j_call: TRBJ1-1
cdr3_aa: CASSIQGAIDYGAAEAFF
cdr3_nt: TGTGCCAGCAGCATACAGGGGGCGATCGATTACGGAGCGGCTGAAGCTTTCTTT

cdr3_length: 15
v_call: TRBV2
clone_size: -
d_call: -
j_call: TRBJ1-6
cdr3_aa: CASSPSEFPNSPLHF
cdr3_nt: TGTGCCAGCAGTCCTAGTGAGTTTCCTAATTCACCCCTCCACTTT

cdr3_length: 15
v_call: TRBV18
clone_size: -
d_call: TRBD1
j_call: TRBJ1-5
cdr3_aa: CASSPGTGTGQPQHF
cdr3_nt: TGTGCCAGCTCACCAGGGACAGGGACGGGTCAGCCCCAGCATTTT

cdr3_length: 15
v_call: TRBV6-5
clone_size: -
d_call: -
j_call: TRBJ1-2
cdr3_aa: CASSTPGTGDYGYTF
cdr3_nt: TGTGCCAGCAGTACTCCCGGGACGGGGGACTATGGCTACACCTTC

cdr3_length: 15
v_call: TRBV5-1
clone_size: -
d_call: TRBD1
j_call: TRBJ1-1
cdr3_aa: CASSGDRGLNTEAFF
cdr3_nt: TGCGCCAGCAGCGGAGACAGGGGGTTGAACACTGAAGCTTTCTTT

cdr3_length: 15
v_call: TRBV6-5
clone_size: -
d_call: TRBD1
j_call: TRBJ2-7
cdr3_aa: CASSPYRGSRYEQYF
cdr3_nt: TGTGCCAGCAGTCCGTACAGGGGTTCTCGCTACGAGCAGTACTTC

cdr3_length: 12
v_call: TRBV19
clone_size: once
d_call: -
j_call: TRBJ2-1
cdr3_aa: CASSGTGTLQFF
cdr3_nt: TGTGCCAGTAGTGGGACCGGGACTTTGCAGTTCTTC

cdr3_length: 15
v_call: TRBV19
clone_size: -
d_call: -
j_call: TRBJ1-6
cdr3_aa: CASNWNGGENSPLHF
cdr3_nt: TGTGCCAGTAATTGGAACGGGGGAGAAAATTCACCCCTCCACTTT

cdr3_length: 14
v_call: TRBV5-1
clone_size: -
d_call: TRBD2
j_call: TRBJ2-5
cdr3_aa: CASTPPGGGWTQYF
cdr3_nt: TGCGCCAGCACCCCACCGGGCGGGGGGTGGACCCAGTACTTC

cdr3_length: 17
v_call: TRBV7-3
clone_size: -
d_call: TRBD1
j_call: TRBJ2-2
cdr3_aa: CASSLTGTGSGTGELFF
cdr3_nt: TGTGCCAGCAGCCTAACAGGGACAGGGTCGGGCACCGGGGAGCTGTTTTTT

cdr3_length: 12
v_call: TRBV28
clone_size: once
d_call: -
j_call: TRBJ1-1
cdr3_aa: CASSSGDTEAFF
cdr3_nt: TGTGCCAGCAGCTCCGGGGACACTGAAGCTTTCTTT

cdr3_length: 18
v_call: TRBV28
clone_size: once
d_call: -
j_call: TRBJ2-1
cdr3_aa: CASSSPVRSRAPSNEQFF
cdr3_nt: TGTGCCAGCAGTTCCCCCGTAAGATCCAGGGCGCCTTCAAATGAGCAGTTCTTC

cdr3_length: 14
v_call: TRBV27
clone_size: -
d_call: TRBD1
j_call: TRBJ1-1
cdr3_aa: CASSLWGQGSEAFF
cdr3_nt: TGTGCCAGCAGTTTATGGGGACAGGGAAGTGAAGCTTTCTTT

cdr3_length: 15
v_call: TRBV5-8
clone_size: -
d_call: -
j_call: TRBJ1-5
cdr3_aa: CASSLLLASNQPQHF
cdr3_nt: TGTGCCAGCAGCTTGTTGTTAGCTAGCAATCAGCCCCAGCATTTT

cdr3_length: 15
v_call: TRBV7-9
clone_size: -
d_call: -
j_call: TRBJ1-2
cdr3_aa: CASSSYHREEDGYTF
cdr3_nt: TGTGCCAGCAGCTCCTACCACAGGGAAGAGGATGGCTACACCTTC

cdr3_length: 14
v_call: TRBV7-2
clone_size: few
d_call: -
j_call: TRBJ1-1
cdr3_aa: CASSLEGGYTEAFF
cdr3_nt: TGTGCCAGCAGCTTAGAAGGGGGTTACACTGAAGCTTTCTTT

cdr3_length: 15
v_call: TRBV9
clone_size: -
d_call: -
j_call: TRBJ1-6
cdr3_aa: CASSTPVGLNSPLHF
cdr3_nt: TGTGCCAGCAGCACGCCCGTTGGCTTAAATTCACCCCTCCACTTT

cdr3_length: 16
v_call: TRBV9
clone_size: -
d_call: -
j_call: TRBJ1-1
cdr3_aa: CASSGGEISMNTEAFF
cdr3_nt: TGTGCCAGCAGCGGGGGGGAGATATCCATGAACACTGAAGCTTTCTTT

cdr3_length: 15
v_call: TRBV27
clone_size: -
d_call: TRBD1
j_call: TRBJ1-5
cdr3_aa: CASSSGTGGNQPQHF
cdr3_nt: TGTGCCAGCAGTTCCGGGACAGGGGGCAATCAGCCCCAGCATTTT

cdr3_length: 20
v_call: TRBV4-3
clone_size: -
d_call: -
j_call: TRBJ2-5
cdr3_aa: CASSQDLQFVRGKLQETQYF
cdr3_nt: TGCGCCAGCAGCCAAGATTTACAATTTGTAAGGGGGAAACTCCAAGAGACCCAGTACTTC

cdr3_length: 17
v_call: TRBV7-3
clone_size: -
d_call: TRBD2
j_call: TRBJ2-1
cdr3_aa: CASSLTVLAGGYNEQFF
cdr3_nt: TGTGCCAGCAGCTTAACGGTCCTAGCGGGGGGGTACAATGAGCAGTTCTTC

cdr3_length: 13
v_call: TRBV11-3
clone_size: -
d_call: -
j_call: TRBJ2-3
cdr3_aa: CASSQVSTDTQYF
cdr3_nt: TGTGCCAGCAGCCAGGTTAGCACAGATACGCAGTATTTT

cdr3_length: 13
v_call: TRBV4-2
clone_size: -
d_call: TRBD1
j_call: TRBJ2-1
cdr3_aa: CASSQGQGNQQFF
cdr3_nt: TGTGCCAGCAGCCAAGGACAGGGGAACCAGCAGTTCTTC

cdr3_length: 14
v_call: TRBV6-5
clone_size: -
d_call: -
j_call: TRBJ2-7
cdr3_aa: CASRAYGDDYEQYF
cdr3_nt: TGTGCCAGCAGGGCTTACGGGGATGACTACGAGCAGTACTTC

cdr3_length: 15
v_call: TRBV7-9
clone_size: few
d_call: TRBD1
j_call: TRBJ1-5
cdr3_aa: CASSQGQGAHQPQHF
cdr3_nt: TGTGCCAGCAGCCAGGGACAGGGGGCCCATCAGCCCCAGCATTTT

cdr3_length: 14
v_call: TRBV19
clone_size: -
d_call: -
j_call: TRBJ2-5
cdr3_aa: CASSIPGIQETQYF
cdr3_nt: TGTGCCAGTAGTATTCCGGGGATCCAAGAGACCCAGTACTTC

cdr3_length: 13
v_call: TRBV5-6
clone_size: -
d_call: TRBD1
j_call: TRBJ1-5
cdr3_aa: CASSGGGGQPQHF
cdr3_nt: TGTGCCAGCTCAGGGGGAGGCGGACAGCCCCAGCATTTT

cdr3_length: 14
v_call: TRBV4-1
clone_size: -
d_call: TRBD2
j_call: TRBJ2-7
cdr3_aa: CASSQGAGGPEQYF
cdr3_nt: TGCGCCAGCAGCCAAGGTGCGGGGGGGCCTGAGCAGTACTTC